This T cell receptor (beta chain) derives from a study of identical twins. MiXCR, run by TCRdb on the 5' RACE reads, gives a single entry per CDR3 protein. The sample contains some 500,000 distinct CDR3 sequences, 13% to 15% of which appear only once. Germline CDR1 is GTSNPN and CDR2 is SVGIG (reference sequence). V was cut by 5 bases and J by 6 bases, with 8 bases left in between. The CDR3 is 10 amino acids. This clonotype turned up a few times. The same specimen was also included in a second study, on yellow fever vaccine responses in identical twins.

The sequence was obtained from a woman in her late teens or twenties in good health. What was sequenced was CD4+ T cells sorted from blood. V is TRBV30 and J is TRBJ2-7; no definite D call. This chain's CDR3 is CAWQKVEQYF. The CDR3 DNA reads TGTGCCTGGCAGAAGGTCGAGCAGTACTTC.